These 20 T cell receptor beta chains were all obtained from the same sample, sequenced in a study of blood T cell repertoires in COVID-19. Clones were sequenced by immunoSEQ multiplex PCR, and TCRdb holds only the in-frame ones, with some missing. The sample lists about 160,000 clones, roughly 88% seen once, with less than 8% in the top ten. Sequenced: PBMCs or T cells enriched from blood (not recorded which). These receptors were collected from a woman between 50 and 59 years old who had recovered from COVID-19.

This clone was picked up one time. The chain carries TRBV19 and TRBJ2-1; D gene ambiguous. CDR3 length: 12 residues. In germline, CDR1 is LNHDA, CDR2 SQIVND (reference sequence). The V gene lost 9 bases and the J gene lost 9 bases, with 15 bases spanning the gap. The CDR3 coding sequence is TGTGCCAGGACCATCCTAGTATCTGAGCAGTTCTTC. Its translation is CARTILVSEQFF. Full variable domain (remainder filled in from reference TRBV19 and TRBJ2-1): DGGITQSPKYLFRKEGQNVTLSCEQNLNHDAMYWYRQDPGQGLRLIYYSQIVNDFQKGDIAEGYSVSREKKESFPLTVTSAQKNPTAFYLCARTILVSEQFFGPGTRLTVL.

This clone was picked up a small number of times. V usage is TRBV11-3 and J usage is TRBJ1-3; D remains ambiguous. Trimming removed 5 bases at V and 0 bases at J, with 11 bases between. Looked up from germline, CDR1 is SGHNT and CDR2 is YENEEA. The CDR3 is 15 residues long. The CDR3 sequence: CASSARGSSGNTIYF. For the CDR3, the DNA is TGTGCCAGCAGCGCCCGTGGGAGCTCTGGAAACACCATATATTTT.

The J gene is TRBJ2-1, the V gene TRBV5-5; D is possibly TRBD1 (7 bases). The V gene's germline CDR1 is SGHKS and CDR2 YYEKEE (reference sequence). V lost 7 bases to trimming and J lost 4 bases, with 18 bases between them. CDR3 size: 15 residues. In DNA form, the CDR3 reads TGTGCCAGCGTCAGACAGGGAGGAACGTACAATGAGCAGTTCTTC. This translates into CASVRQGGTYNEQFF.

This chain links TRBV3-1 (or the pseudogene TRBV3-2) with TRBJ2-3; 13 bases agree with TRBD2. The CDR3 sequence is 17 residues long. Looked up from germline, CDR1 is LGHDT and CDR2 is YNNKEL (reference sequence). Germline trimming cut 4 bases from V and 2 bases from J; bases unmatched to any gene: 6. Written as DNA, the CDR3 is TGTGCCAGCAGCCTAAGACTAGCGGGGGGACCCACAGATACGCAGTATTTT. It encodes CASSLRLAGGPTDTQYF.

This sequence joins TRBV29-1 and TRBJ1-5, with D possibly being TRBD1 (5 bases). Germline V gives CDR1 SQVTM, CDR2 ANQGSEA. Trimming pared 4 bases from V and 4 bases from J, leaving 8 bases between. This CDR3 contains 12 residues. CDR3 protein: CSVGGLNQPQHF. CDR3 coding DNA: TGCAGCGTTGGGGGACTAAATCAGCCCCAGCATTTT.

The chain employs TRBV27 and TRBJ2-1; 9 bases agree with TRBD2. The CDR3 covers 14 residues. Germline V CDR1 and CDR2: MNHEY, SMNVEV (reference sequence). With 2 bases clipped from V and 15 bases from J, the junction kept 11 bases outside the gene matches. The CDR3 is CASSLVSGGPLPFF. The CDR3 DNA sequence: TGTGCCAGCAGTTTAGTAAGCGGGGGGCCCCTTCCGTTCTTC.

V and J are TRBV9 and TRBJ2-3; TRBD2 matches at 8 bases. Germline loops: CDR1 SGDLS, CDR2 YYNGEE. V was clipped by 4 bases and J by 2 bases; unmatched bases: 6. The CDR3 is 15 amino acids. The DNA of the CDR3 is TGTGCCAGCAGCTTAAGCGGGGGACACACAGATACGCAGTATTTT. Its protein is CASSLSGGHTDTQYF. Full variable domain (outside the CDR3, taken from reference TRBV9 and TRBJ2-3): DSGVTQTPKHLITATGQRVTLRCSPRSGDLSVYWYQQSLDQGLQFLIQYYNGEERAKGNILERFSAQQFPDLHSELNLSSLELGDSALYFCASSLSGGHTDTQYFGPGTRLTVL.

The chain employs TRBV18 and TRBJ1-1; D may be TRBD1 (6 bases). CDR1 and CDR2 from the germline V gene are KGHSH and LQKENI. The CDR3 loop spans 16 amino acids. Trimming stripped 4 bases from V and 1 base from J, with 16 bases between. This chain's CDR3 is CASSLGLGQTNTEAFF. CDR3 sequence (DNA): TGTGCCAGCTCACTTGGTTTGGGACAAACGAACACTGAAGCTTTCTTT.

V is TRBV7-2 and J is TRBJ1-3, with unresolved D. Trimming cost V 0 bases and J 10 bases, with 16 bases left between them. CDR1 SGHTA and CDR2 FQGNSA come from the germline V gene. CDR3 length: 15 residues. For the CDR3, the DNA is TGTGCCAGCAGCTTAGCGTTGATTAAAGCGGAGACCATATATTTT. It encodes CASSLALIKAETIYF.

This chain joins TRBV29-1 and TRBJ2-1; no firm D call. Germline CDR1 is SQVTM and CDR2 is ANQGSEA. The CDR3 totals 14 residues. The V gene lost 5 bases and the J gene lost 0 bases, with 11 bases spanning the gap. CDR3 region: CSVPPPSSYNEQFF. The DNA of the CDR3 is TGCAGCGTTCCTCCCCCGAGCTCCTACAATGAGCAGTTCTTC.

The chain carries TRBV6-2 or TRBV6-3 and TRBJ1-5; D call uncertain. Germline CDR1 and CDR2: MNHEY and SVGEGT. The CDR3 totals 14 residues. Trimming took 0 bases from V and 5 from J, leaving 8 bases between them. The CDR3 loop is CASSYSKADQPQHF. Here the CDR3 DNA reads TGTGCCAGCAGTTACTCGAAGGCGGATCAGCCCCAGCATTTT.

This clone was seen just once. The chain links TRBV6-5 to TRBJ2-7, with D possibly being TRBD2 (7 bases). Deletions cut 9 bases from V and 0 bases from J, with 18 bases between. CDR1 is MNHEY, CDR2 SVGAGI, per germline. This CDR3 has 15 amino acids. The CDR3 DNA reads TGTGCCAGTAGGGGGGGTTGGCAGAACTCCTACGAGCAGTACTTC. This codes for CASRGGWQNSYEQYF.

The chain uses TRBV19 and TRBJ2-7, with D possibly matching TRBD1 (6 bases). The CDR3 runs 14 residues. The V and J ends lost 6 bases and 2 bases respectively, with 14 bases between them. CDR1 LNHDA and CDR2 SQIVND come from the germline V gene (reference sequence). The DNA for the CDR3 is TGTGCCAGTAGCTCCGGGACACAAGCCTACGAGCAGTACTTC. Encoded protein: CASSSGTQAYEQYF.

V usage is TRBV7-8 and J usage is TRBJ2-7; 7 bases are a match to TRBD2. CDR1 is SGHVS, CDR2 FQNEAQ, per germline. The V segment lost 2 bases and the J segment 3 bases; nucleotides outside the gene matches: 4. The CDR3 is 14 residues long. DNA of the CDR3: TGTGCCAGCAGCTTAAGCGGGGACCTCTACGAGCAGTACTTC. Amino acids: CASSLSGDLYEQYF.

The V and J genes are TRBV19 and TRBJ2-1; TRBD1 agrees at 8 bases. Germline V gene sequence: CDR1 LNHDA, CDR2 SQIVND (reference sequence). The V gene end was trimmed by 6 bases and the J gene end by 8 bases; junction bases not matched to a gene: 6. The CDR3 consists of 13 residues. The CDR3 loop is CASRMTGDHEQFF. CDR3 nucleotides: TGTGCCAGTAGGATGACAGGGGACCATGAGCAGTTCTTC.

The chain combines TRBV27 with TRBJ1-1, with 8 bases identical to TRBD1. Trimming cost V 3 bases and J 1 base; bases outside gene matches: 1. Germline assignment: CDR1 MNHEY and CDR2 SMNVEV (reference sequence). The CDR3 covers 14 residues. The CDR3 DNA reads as TGTGCCAGCAGTTTGGACAGGGCGAACACTGAAGCTTTCTTT. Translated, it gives CASSLDRANTEAFF.

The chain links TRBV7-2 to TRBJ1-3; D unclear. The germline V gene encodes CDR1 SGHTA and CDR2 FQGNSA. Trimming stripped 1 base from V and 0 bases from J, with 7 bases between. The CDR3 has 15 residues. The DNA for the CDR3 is TGTGCCAGCAGCTTAGGGCCGAACTCTGGAAACACCATATATTTT. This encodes CASSLGPNSGNTIYF.

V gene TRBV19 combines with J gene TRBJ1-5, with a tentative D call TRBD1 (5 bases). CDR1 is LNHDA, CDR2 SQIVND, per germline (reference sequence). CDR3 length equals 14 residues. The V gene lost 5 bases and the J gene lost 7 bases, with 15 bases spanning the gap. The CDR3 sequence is CASSSRVREQPQHF. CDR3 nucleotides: TGTGCCAGTAGTTCCAGGGTTCGAGAACAGCCCCAGCATTTT.

This CDR3 is CASRLTGTGAPLSGANVLTF. CDR3 sequence (DNA): TGCGCCAGCAGGCTAACCGGGACAGGGGCGCCCCTCTCTGGGGCCAACGTCCTGACTTTC. This rearrangement joins TRBV23-1 to TRBJ2-6; 10 bases match TRBD1. TRBV23-1 is an ORF; its function is uncertain. The V gene end was trimmed by 6 bases and the J gene end by 0 bases; junction bases not matched to a gene: 14. This CDR3 region has 20 residues.

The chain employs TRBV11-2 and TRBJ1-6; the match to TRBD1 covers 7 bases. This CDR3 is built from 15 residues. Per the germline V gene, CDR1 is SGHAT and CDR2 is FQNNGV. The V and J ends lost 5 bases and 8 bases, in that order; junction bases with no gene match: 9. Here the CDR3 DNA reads TGTGCCAGCAGCACCAACAGGGGCGGGGATTCACCCCTCCACTTT. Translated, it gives CASSTNRGGDSPLHF.